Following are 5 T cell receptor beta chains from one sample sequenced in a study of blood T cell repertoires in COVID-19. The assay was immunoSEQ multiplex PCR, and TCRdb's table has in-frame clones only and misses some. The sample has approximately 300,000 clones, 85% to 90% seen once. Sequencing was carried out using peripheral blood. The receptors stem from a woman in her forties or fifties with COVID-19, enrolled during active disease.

CDR3 in amino acids: CASSHTDSPGSAFF. The CDR3 DNA is TGTGCCAGCAGCCACACGGACAGCCCGGGTTCGGCTTTCTTT. J is TRBJ1-1 and V is TRBV3-1 (or the pseudogene TRBV3-2); D may be TRBD1 (6 bases). This CDR3 is built from 14 residues. Looked up from germline, CDR1 is LGHDT and CDR2 is YNNKEL (reference sequence). The V gene lost 3 bases and the J gene lost 11 bases, with 19 bases spanning the gap.

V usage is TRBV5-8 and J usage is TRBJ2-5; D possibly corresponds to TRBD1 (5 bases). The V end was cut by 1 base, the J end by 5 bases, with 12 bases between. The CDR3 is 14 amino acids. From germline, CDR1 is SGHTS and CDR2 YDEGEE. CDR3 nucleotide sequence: TGTGCCAGCAGCTTGTTTCTCCCAGGGGAGACCCAGTACTTC. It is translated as CASSLFLPGETQYF.

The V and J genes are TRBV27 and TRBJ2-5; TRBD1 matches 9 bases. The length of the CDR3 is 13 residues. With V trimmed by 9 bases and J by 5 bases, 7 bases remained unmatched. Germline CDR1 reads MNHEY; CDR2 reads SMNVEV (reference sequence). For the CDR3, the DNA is TGTGCCAGTACTACAGGGGGCGGGGAGACCCAGTACTTC. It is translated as CASTTGGGETQYF.

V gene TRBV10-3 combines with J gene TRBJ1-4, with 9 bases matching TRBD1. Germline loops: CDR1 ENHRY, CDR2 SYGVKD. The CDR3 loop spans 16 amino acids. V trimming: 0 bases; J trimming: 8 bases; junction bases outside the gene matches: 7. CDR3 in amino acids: CAISESGGQGWEKLFF. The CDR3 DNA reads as TGTGCCATCAGTGAGTCCGGGGGACAGGGTTGGGAAAAACTGTTTTTT.

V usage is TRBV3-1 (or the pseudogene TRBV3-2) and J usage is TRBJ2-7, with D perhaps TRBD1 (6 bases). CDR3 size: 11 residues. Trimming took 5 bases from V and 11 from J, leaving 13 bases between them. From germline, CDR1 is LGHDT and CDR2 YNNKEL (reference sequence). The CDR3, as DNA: TGTGCCAGCAGCAGAGGGGGAAAAAAGTACTTC. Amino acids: CASSRGGKKYF.